These 25 T cell receptor beta chains came from one sample sequenced in a study of blood T cell repertoires in COVID-19. Sequencing used immunoSEQ multiplex PCR; TCRdb keeps in-frame clones, though not all of them. Of around 150,000 clones detected, more than 80% appear once; the ten largest clones hold approximately 6.5%. Sequenced sample: peripheral blood. Receptors were obtained from a human donor in a cohort sampled during active COVID-19.

A few counts support this clone. V usage is TRBV9 and J usage is TRBJ2-7; 7 nucleotides line up with TRBD1. This CDR3 comprises 15 residues. V was clipped by 0 bases and J by 0 bases; unmatched bases: 3. Germline lookup yields CDR1 SGDLS and CDR2 YYNGEE. For the CDR3, the DNA is TGTGCCAGCAGCGTAGCTGGGACAGACTCCTACGAGCAGTACTTC. The encoded protein is CASSVAGTDSYEQYF.

The rearrangement links TRBV19 to TRBJ1-5; D is uncertain. This CDR3 contains 13 residues. Germline V gives CDR1 LNHDA, CDR2 SQIVND (reference sequence). V lost 3 bases, J lost 6 bases, and 9 bases lay in between. CDR3 DNA: TGTGCCAGTAGTATCGCGAGAGCTCAGCCCCAGCATTTT. This encodes CASSIARAQPQHF. Drawing the rest from reference TRBV19 and TRBJ1-5, the complete variable domain is DGGITQSPKYLFRKEGQNVTLSCEQNLNHDAMYWYRQDPGQGLRLIYYSQIVNDFQKGDIAEGYSVSREKKESFPLTVTSAQKNPTAFYLCASSIARAQPQHFGDGTRLSIL.

The genes are TRBV7-3 and TRBJ2-3; 8 positions match TRBD2. The CDR3 totals 16 residues. V shed 5 bases and J 3 bases; nucleotides not matched to a gene: 10. The germline CDR1 and CDR2 sequences are SGHTA and FQGTGA. The CDR3 region has the DNA TGTGCCAGCAGCCCCGGGACTAGTGTTAGGACAGATACGCAGTATTTT. The encoded protein is CASSPGTSVRTDTQYF.

The V call is TRBV28, the J call TRBJ2-3; TRBD2 agrees at 11 bases. Per the germline V gene, CDR1 is MDHEN and CDR2 is SYDVKM. J was trimmed by 5 bases and V by 6 bases; bases with no gene match: 7. The CDR3 has 15 residues. CDR3 sequence (DNA): TGTGCCAGCAGCAATCTAGCGGGGGGCCAAGATACGCAGTATTTT. This translates into CASSNLAGGQDTQYF.

J is TRBJ1-1 and V is TRBV11-2; TRBD1 is a possible D gene (5 bases). Germline-derived CDR1 and CDR2 are SGHAT and FQNNGV. V dropped 1 base and J dropped 2 bases, with 11 bases sitting between them. This CDR3 is built from 15 residues. The CDR3 DNA sequence: TGTGCCAGCAGCTTAGTGGGACTGTCTAACACTGAAGCTTTCTTT. This encodes CASSLVGLSNTEAFF.

The rearrangement links TRBV4-2 to TRBJ2-3, with 10 bases that match TRBD2. With 0 bases clipped from V and 0 bases from J, the junction kept 9 bases outside the gene matches. The CDR3 contains 19 residues. Germline V lookup: CDR1 LGHNA, CDR2 YNFKEQ. The CDR3 spells CASSQDSLAGKSSTDTQYF. The CDR3 bases are TGTGCCAGCAGCCAAGATTCACTAGCGGGGAAATCTAGCACAGATACGCAGTATTTT.

This chain joins TRBV7-2 and TRBJ1-5; maybe TRBD1 (5 bases). The CDR3 covers 18 residues. Trimming shortened V by 2 bases and J by 1 base, and 18 bases separated the two germline ends. In germline, CDR1 is SGHTA, CDR2 FQGNSA. CDR3 sequence (DNA): TGTGCCAGCAGCTTAAGCCGGATTGGGGCCGAGAGCAATCAGCCCCAGCATTTT. Protein sequence: CASSLSRIGAESNQPQHF.

This chain links TRBV5-1 with TRBJ1-1, with 10 bases identical to TRBD1. Per the germline V gene, CDR1 is SGHRS and CDR2 is YFSETQ. The ends lost 3 bases at V and 6 bases at J; junction bases unmatched: 5. The CDR3 runs to 14 residues. CDR3 sequence: CASSSGQGDAEAFF. For the CDR3, the DNA is TGCGCCAGCAGCTCAGGACAGGGGGACGCTGAAGCTTTCTTT. The full variable domain, completed using reference TRBV5-1 and TRBJ1-1, is KAGVTQTPRYLIKTRGQQVTLSCSPISGHRSVSWYQQTPGQGLQFLFEYFSETQRNKGNFPGRFSGRQFSNSRSEMNVSTLELGDSALYLCASSSGQGDAEAFFGQGTRLTVV.

The V gene is TRBV2, the J gene TRBJ2-5; 8 nucleotides line up with TRBD1. The CDR3 has 14 residues. Germline CDR1 reads SNHLY; CDR2 reads FYNNEI. V trimming: 4 bases; J trimming: 4 bases; junction bases outside the gene matches: 5. Written as DNA, the CDR3 is TGTGCCAGCAGTGGCGACAGGGGAGGAGAGACCCAGTACTTC. It specifies CASSGDRGGETQYF.

V is TRBV10-3 and J is TRBJ2-1; possible D gene TRBD1, 5 bases. V dropped 5 bases and J dropped 9 bases, with 14 bases sitting between them. The germline V gene has CDR1 ENHRY and CDR2 SYGVKD. The CDR3 runs to 13 residues. This CDR3 is CAISTGPPGEQFF. The DNA for the CDR3 is TGTGCCATCAGTACAGGCCCCCCGGGTGAGCAGTTCTTC.

The CDR3 DNA sequence: TGTGCCACAGAGGTAGGAGACAGCTACACAGATACGCAGTATTTT. As protein: CATEVGDSYTDTQYF. The chain combines TRBV24-1 with TRBJ2-3; D is possibly TRBD1 (5 bases). This CDR3 has 15 amino acids. Trimming shortened V by 10 bases and J by 2 bases, and 18 bases separated the two germline ends. CDR1 and CDR2 (germline): KGHDR, SFDVKD.

The V gene is TRBV7-2, the J gene TRBJ1-3; D unresolved. The germline gives CDR1 SGHTA, CDR2 FQGNSA. V dropped 1 base and J dropped 3 bases, with 4 bases sitting between them. The CDR3 loop spans 13 amino acids. The CDR3 here is CASSLGRGNTIYF. In DNA, the CDR3 is TGTGCCAGCAGCTTAGGTCGTGGAAACACCATATATTTT.

The chain carries TRBV3-1 (or the pseudogene TRBV3-2) and TRBJ2-7; TRBD2 aligns across 11 bases. CDR3 length: 16 residues. The germline gives CDR1 LGHDT, CDR2 YNNKEL (reference sequence). The V gene end was trimmed by 4 bases and the J gene end by 4 bases; junction bases not matched to a gene: 9. CDR3 protein: CASSRYGSGGAYEQYF. For the CDR3, the DNA is TGTGCCAGCAGCCGTTACGGTAGCGGGGGGGCTTACGAGCAGTACTTC.

The V gene is TRBV29-1, the J gene TRBJ2-3; 11 bases agree with TRBD2. CDR3 length equals 14 residues. The germline gives CDR1 SQVTM, CDR2 ANQGSEA. J gave up 9 bases and V 4 bases, and 9 bases lay outside the gene matches. The CDR3 DNA reads TGCAGCGTTGCATTGACTAGCGGGGTCCAAACGCAGTATTTT. Amino acid sequence: CSVALTSGVQTQYF.

The chain is built from TRBV7-6 and TRBJ2-1; TRBD1 matches at 11 bases. J lost 0 bases, V lost 5 bases, and 15 bases had no gene match. In germline, CDR1 is SGHVS, CDR2 FNYEAQ. The CDR3 extends over 20 amino acids. The CDR3 nucleotides are TGTGCCAGCAGCAATAAAGGACAGGGGGCTCACTCCAGCTCCTACAATGAGCAGTTCTTC. It encodes CASSNKGQGAHSSSYNEQFF.

The rearrangement links TRBV6-5 to TRBJ1-1; 7 bases agree with TRBD1. Germline CDR1 is MNHEY and CDR2 is SVGAGI. There are 12 residues in the CDR3. The J segment lost 5 bases and the V segment lost 9 bases, leaving 6 bases of the junction unmatched. The CDR3 coding sequence is TGTGCCAGTAGGGGGCGAAGGACTGAAGCTTTCTTT. Amino acids: CASRGRRTEAFF.

The chain recombines TRBV19 with TRBJ2-3; possible D gene TRBD2, 7 bases. Per the germline V gene, CDR1 is LNHDA and CDR2 is SQIVND (reference sequence). V lost 4 bases to trimming and J lost 0 bases, with 11 bases between them. There are 15 residues in the CDR3. The CDR3 reads CASSRGGGSTDTQYF. The DNA for the CDR3 is TGTGCCAGTAGTAGAGGCGGGGGCAGCACAGATACGCAGTATTTT.

The chain couples TRBV11-3 to TRBJ2-5, with TRBD1 matching 7 bases. The germline CDR1 and CDR2 sequences are SGHNT and YENEEA. This CDR3 spans 12 amino acids. V trimming: 4 bases; J trimming: 5 bases; junction bases outside the gene matches: 1. CDR3 nucleotide sequence: TGTGCCAGCAGCTCGGACAGGGAGACCCAGTACTTC. It translates to CASSSDRETQYF.

The rearrangement uses TRBV30 and TRBJ1-4, with D unclear. The CDR3 totals 12 residues. Germline V gene lookup returns CDR1 GTSNPN and CDR2 SVGIG (reference sequence). V lost 0 bases and J 4 bases, leaving 3 bases between the germline ends. CDR3 sequence reads: CAWSVVNEKLFF. For the CDR3, the DNA is TGTGCCTGGAGTGTCGTTAATGAAAAACTGTTTTTT. The variable domain in full, completed from reference TRBV30 and TRBJ1-4, reads SQTIHQWPATLVQPVGSPLSLECTVEGTSNPNLYWYRQAAGRGLQLLFYSVGIGQISSEVPQNLSASRPQDRQFILSSKKLLLSDSGFYLCAWSVVNEKLFFGSGTQLSVL.

This chain connects TRBV19 to TRBJ1-2; D may be TRBD1 (6 bases). The CDR3 is 12 amino acids. The V gene lost 7 bases and the J gene lost 5 bases, with 11 bases spanning the gap. The germline V gene has CDR1 LNHDA and CDR2 SQIVND (reference sequence). DNA of the CDR3: TGTGCCAGTACTCGGGACACATATGGCTACACCTTC. It is translated as CASTRDTYGYTF.

V and J are TRBV10-3 and TRBJ1-6; 7 nucleotides line up with TRBD1. The trim removed 6 bases at V and 6 bases at J, leaving 5 bases unmatched. The CDR3 has 14 amino acids. Germline CDR1 is ENHRY and CDR2 is SYGVKD. CDR3 loop: CAIRGDSSNSPLHF. CDR3 sequence (DNA): TGTGCCATCAGGGGGGACAGCTCTAATTCACCCCTCCACTTT.

The chain is built from TRBV21-1 and TRBJ1-1. TRBV21-1 is listed as a pseudogene. This CDR3 is 14 amino acids long. CDR3 sequence reads: CASSSPFLNTEAFF. DNA for the CDR3: TGTGCCAGCAGCTCCCCCTTCTTGAACACTGAAGCTTTCTTT.

This clone was observed a handful of times. The gene calls are TRBV20-1 and TRBJ2-2; the match to TRBD2 covers 10 bases. Germline V gives CDR1 DFQATT, CDR2 SNEGSKA (reference sequence). The CDR3 consists of 14 residues. Trimming removed 3 bases from V and 6 bases from J; junction bases left unmatched: 4. For the CDR3, the DNA is TGCAGTGCTAGTAGGCTAGCGGGGGCCGGGGAGCTGTTTTTT. Its translation is CSASRLAGAGELFF.

This chain uses TRBV12-3 or TRBV12-4 with TRBJ2-2; D unclear. Trimming shortened V by 3 bases and J by 7 bases, and 6 bases separated the two germline ends. The CDR3 loop spans 12 amino acids. The CDR3 loop reads CASSFSSGELFF. The CDR3 DNA reads TGTGCCAGCAGTTTTTCGAGCGGGGAGCTGTTTTTT.

The chain is built from TRBV19 and TRBJ2-1, with 7 bases lining up with TRBD2. This CDR3 spans 16 amino acids. Losses at the gene ends were 7 bases for V and 4 bases for J; bases not matched to a gene: 13. Germline lookup yields CDR1 LNHDA and CDR2 SQIVND (reference sequence). As DNA, the CDR3 is TGTGCCAGTAAACGTGGCGTCGCGGGGGAGTACAATGAGCAGTTCTTC. Amino acid sequence: CASKRGVAGEYNEQFF.